The source of this T cell receptor beta chain is a study of CD4 T cells in relation to SARS-CoV-2 and coronaviruses. At the level of the study: PBMCs were cultured with antigen for roughly 10 days before TCR beta sequencing. Negative control cultures got HIV-1 Nef peptides or no peptide.

The study's findings and limits: Monoreactive clones expanded significantly more to SARS-CoV-2 than crossreactive clones did.

The unexposed donors gave CD4+ T cells in about 2010-2019, prior to COVID-19. After nine to ten days of culture, CD4+ T cells were isolated. Fresh IL-2 medium replaced half the medium on days 3 and 7. The assay was immunoSEQ multiplex PCR, and TCRdb's table has in-frame clones only and misses some. The table lists 20,000 to 30,000 clones, over 70% of them singletons. Regarding this clone: Its target is unknown.

Sequenced: CD4+ T cells from PBMCs, cultured in vitro. The receptor was derived from a human donor in good health.

The CDR3 loop reads CASSIGGGSNQPQHF. The CDR3 DNA sequence: TGTGCCAGTAGTATAGGAGGGGGTAGCAATCAGCCCCAGCATTTT. V and J are TRBV19 and TRBJ1-5; TRBD1 is a possible D gene (6 bases). CDR1 is LNHDA, CDR2 SQIVND, per germline (reference sequence). Between the trimmed V and J ends, which lost 1 base and 0 bases, there was a span of 7 bases. The CDR3 is 15 residues long.